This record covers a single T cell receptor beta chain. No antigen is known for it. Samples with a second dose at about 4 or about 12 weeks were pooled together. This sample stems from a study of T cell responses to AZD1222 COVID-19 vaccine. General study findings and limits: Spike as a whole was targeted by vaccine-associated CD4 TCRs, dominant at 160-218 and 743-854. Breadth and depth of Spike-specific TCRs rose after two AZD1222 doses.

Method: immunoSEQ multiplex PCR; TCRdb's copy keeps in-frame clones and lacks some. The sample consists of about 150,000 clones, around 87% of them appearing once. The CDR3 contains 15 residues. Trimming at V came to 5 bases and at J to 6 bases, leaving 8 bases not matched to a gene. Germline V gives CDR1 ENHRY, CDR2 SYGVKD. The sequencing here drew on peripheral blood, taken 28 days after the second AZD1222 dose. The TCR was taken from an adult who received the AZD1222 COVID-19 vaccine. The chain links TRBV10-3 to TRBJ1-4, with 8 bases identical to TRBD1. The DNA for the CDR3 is TGTGCCATCAGTCGGTTTGGACAGGGAGATGAAAAACTGTTTTTT. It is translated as CAISRFGQGDEKLFF.